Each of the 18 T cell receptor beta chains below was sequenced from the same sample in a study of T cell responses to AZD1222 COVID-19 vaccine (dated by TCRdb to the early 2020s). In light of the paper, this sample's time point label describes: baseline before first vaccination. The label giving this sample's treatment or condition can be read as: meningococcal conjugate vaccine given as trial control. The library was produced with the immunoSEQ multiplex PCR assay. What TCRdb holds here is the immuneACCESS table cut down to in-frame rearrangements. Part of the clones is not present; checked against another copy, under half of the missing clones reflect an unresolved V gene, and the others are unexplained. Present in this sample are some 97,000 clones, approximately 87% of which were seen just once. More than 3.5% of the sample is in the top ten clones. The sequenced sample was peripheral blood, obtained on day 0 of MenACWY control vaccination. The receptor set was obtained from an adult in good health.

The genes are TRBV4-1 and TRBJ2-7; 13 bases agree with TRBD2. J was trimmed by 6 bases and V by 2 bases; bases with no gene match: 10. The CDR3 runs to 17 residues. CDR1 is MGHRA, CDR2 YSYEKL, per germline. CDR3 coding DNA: TGCGCCAGCAGCCAAACTAGCGGGGGGGCCAGGCTTGGCGAGCAGTACTTC. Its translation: CASSQTSGGARLGEQYF.

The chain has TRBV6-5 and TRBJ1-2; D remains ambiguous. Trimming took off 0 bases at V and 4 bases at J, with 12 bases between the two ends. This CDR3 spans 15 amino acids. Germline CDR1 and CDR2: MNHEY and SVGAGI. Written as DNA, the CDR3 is TGTGCCAGCAGTTACTCGAACATGGAGGCCTATGGCTACACCTTC. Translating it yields CASSYSNMEAYGYTF.

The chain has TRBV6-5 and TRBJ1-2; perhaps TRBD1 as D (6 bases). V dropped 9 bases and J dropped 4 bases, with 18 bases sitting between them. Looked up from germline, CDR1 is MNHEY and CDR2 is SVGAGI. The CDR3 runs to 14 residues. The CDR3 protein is CASKGGQGTYGYTF. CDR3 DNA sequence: TGTGCCAGTAAAGGGGGGCAGGGGACCTATGGCTACACCTTC.

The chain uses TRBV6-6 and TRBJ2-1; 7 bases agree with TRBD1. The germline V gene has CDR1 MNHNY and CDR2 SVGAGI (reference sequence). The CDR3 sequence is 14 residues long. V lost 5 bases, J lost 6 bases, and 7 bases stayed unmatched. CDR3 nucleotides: TGTGCCAGCAGTACCTCCAACAGGGGCAATGAGCAGTTCTTC. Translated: CASSTSNRGNEQFF.

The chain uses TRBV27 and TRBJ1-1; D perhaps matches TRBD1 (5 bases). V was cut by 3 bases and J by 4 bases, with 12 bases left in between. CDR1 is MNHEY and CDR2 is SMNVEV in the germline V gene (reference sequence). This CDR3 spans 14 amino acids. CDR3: CASSFSGAATEAFF. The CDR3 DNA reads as TGTGCCAGCAGTTTTTCCGGGGCGGCCACTGAAGCTTTCTTT.

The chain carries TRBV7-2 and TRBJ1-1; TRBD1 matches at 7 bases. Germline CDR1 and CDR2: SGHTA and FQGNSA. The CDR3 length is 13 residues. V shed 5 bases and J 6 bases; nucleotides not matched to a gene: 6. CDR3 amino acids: CASSGDRISEAFF. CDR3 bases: TGTGCCAGCAGCGGGGACAGAATTTCTGAAGCTTTCTTT.

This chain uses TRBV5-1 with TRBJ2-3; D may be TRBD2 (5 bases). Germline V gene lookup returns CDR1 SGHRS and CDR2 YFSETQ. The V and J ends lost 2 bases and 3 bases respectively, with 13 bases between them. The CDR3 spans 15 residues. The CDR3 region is CASSFGSAKTDTQYF. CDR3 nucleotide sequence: TGCGCCAGCAGCTTTGGTAGCGCTAAGACAGATACGCAGTATTTT. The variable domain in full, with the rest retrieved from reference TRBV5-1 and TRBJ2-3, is KAGVTQTPRYLIKTRGQQVTLSCSPISGHRSVSWYQQTPGQGLQFLFEYFSETQRNKGNFPGRFSGRQFSNSRSEMNVSTLELGDSALYLCASSFGSAKTDTQYFGPGTRLTVL.

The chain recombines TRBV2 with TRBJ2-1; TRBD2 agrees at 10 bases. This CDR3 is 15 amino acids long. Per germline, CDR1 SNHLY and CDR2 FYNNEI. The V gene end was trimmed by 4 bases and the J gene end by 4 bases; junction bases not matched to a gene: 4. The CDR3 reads CASSGVTSGYNEQFF. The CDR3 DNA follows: TGTGCCAGCAGTGGCGTGACTAGCGGGTACAATGAGCAGTTCTTC.

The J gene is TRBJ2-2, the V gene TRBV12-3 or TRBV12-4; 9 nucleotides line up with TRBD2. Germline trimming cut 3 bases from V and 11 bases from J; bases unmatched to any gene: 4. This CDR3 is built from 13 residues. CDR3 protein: CASSFLAGSELFF. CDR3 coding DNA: TGTGCCAGCAGTTTTCTAGCGGGGAGTGAGCTGTTTTTT.

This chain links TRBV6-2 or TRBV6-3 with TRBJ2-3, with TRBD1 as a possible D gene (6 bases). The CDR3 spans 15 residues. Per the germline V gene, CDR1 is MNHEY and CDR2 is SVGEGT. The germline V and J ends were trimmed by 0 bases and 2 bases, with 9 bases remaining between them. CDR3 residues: CASSYSGQTTDTQYF. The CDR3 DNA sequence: TGTGCCAGCAGTTACTCCGGACAGACCACAGATACGCAGTATTTT.

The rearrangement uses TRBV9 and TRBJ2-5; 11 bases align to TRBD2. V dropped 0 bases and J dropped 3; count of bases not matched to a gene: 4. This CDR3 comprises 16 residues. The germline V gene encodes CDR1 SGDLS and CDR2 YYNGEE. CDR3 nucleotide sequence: TGTGCCAGCAGCGTAGCCGGGACTAGCGGAAAAGAGACCCAGTACTTC. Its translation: CASSVAGTSGKETQYF.

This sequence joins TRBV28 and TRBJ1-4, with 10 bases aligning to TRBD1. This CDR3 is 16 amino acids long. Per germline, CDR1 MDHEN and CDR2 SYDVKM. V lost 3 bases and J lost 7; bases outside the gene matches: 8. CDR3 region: CASSFGTGDFFEKLFF. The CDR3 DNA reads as TGTGCCAGCAGTTTCGGGACAGGGGATTTTTTTGAAAAACTGTTTTTT.

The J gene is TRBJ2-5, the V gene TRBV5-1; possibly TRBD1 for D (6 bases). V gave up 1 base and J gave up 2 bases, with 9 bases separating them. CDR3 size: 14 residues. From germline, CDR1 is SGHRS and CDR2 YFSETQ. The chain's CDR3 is CASSLLTGQETQYF. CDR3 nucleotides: TGCGCCAGCAGCTTGCTGACAGGACAAGAGACCCAGTACTTC.

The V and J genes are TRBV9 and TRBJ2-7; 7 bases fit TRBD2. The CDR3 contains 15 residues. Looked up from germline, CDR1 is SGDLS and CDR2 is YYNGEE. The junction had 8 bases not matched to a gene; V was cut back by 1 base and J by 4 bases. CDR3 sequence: CASSVRGERSYEQYF. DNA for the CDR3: TGTGCCAGCAGCGTACGGGGGGAGAGGTCGTACGAGCAGTACTTC.

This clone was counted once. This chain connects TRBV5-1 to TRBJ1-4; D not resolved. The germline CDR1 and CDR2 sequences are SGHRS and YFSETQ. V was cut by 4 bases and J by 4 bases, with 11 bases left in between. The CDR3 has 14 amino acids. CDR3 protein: CASSPGGHNEKLFF. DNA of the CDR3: TGCGCCAGCAGCCCCGGAGGGCATAATGAAAAACTGTTTTTT.

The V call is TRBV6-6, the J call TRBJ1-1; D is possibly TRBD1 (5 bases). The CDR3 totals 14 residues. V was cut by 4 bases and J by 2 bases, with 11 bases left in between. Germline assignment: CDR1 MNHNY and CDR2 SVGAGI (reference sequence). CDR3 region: CASSSQGTNTEAFF. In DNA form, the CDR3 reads TGTGCCAGCAGTTCGCAGGGAACCAACACTGAAGCTTTCTTT.

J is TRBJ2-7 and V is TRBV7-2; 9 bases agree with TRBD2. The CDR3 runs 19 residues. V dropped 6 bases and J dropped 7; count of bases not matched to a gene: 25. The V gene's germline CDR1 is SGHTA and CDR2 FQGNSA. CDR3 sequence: CASSLSGTSLLYSAKEQYF. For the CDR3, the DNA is TGTGCCAGCAGTTTGTCCGGGACTAGCCTCCTTTATTCGGCTAAAGAGCAGTACTTC.

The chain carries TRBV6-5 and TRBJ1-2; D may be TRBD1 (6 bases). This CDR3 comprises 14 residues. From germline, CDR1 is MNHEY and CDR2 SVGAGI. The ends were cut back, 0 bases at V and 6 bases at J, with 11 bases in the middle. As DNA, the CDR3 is TGTGCCAGCAGTTACTCGGACAGCCCGCATGGCTACACCTTC. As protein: CASSYSDSPHGYTF.